The rows below give T cell receptor beta chains drawn from one sample of a study of shared clonotypes between healthy human individuals. Clones were sequenced by immunoSEQ multiplex PCR, and TCRdb holds only the in-frame ones, with some missing. The table shows over a million clones, with 65% to 75% occurring only once. The specimen sequenced was memory CD4+ T cells sorted from blood. The receptors shown here come from a man between 18 and 29 years old in good health. The CDR3 runs from the conserved cysteine through the conserved F or W. Expanded clones get a size class; other rows say once, few or many, or leave the size out.

V	size	length	J	CDR3
TRBV5-1	once	17	TRBJ2-5	CASSLEGGGGRQETQYF
TRBV30	-	16	TRBJ2-2	CAWSAGQGVDTGELFF
TRBV4-3	-	14	TRBJ2-1	CASRQGTASNEQFF
TRBV7-9	-	16	TRBJ2-5	CASSLGEVRGRETQYF
TRBV6-5	-	11	TRBJ1-1	CATGKLTEAFF
TRBV7-2	-	14	TRBJ2-5	CASSFQGIGETQYF
TRBV5-6	-	16	TRBJ1-5	CASSLEGRGSNQPQHF
TRBV6-5	few	14	TRBJ1-1	CASRTGGVYTEAFF
TRBV10-1	few	14	TRBJ2-7	CASSEEQGGYEQYF
TRBV14	-	16	TRBJ2-5	CASSPVGTGAQETQYF
TRBV7-2	once	17	TRBJ2-7	CASSRGTSGSSGGEQYF
TRBV5-6	few	14	TRBJ1-6	CASSLGRNNSPLHF
TRBV4-1	once	16	TRBJ2-3	CASSQGVSERTDTQYF
TRBV6-6	few	15	TRBJ2-7	CASSYSGTGPHEQYF
TRBV28	-	14	TRBJ1-1	CASSLRDRATEAFF
TRBV16	-	14	TRBJ1-5	CASSQSNPNQPQHF
TRBV28	-	14	TRBJ1-5	CASSFRYRNLPQHF
TRBV10-3	-	14	TRBJ2-7	CAIRGDGSTYEQYF
TRBV4-1	-	15	TRBJ1-5	CASSLEGSGNQPQHF
TRBV6-1	-	14	TRBJ2-7	CASPSGLGPYEQYF
TRBV10-3	-	15	TRBJ2-6	CAISSPDSGANVLTF
TRBV2	-	14	TRBJ1-4	CASGGTGYNEKLFF
TRBV4-3	-	19	TRBJ2-1	CASSQDLLAGINSYNEQFF
TRBV11-2	-	17	TRBJ2-7	CASSLARTSGIPYEQYF